The sequence of this T cell receptor beta chain was determined in a study of T cell repertoires in cytomegalovirus infection. Across the study: Based on public TCR beta signatures, there were indications of CMV infection and of a matching HLA type.

TCRdb independently ran MiXCR on the reads; one entry per CDR3 protein. The sample has some 300,000 distinct CDR3 sequences, 8% to 10% seen once. At least ten counts were recorded for this clonotype. What it binds is unknown. General study findings and limits: Clonotype analysis showed dominance of the ex vivo response by HLA-C-restricted CMV-specific TCR beta clonotypes. Carriers of CMV and the relevant HLA type were discriminated by public TCR beta frequency.

The material sequenced was PBMCs. The source of this sequence is a human donor in good health (CMV status not recorded). Some clones in this sample may be carry-over from other donors' samples.

The CDR3 sequence is CASSQDGIDRGGNDEQFF. Written as DNA, the CDR3 is TGCGCCAGCAGCCAAGATGGGATCGACAGGGGAGGTAACGATGAGCAGTTCTTC. V usage is TRBV4-1 and J usage is TRBJ2-1; TRBD1 aligns across 8 bases. Trimming at V came to 0 bases and at J to 8 bases, leaving 15 bases not matched to a gene. The CDR3 is 18 residues long. Germline lookup yields CDR1 MGHRA and CDR2 YSYEKL.